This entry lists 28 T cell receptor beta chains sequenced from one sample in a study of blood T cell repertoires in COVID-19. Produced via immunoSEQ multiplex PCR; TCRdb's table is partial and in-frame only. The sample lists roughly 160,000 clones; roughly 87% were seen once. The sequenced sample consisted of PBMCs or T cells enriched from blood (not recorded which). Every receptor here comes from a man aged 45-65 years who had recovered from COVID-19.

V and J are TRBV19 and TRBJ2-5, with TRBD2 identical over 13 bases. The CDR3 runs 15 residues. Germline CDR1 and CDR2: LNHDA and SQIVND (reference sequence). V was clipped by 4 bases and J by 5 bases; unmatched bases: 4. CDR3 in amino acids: CASSTGTSGTETQYF. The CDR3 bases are TGTGCCAGTAGTACAGGGACTAGCGGGACGGAGACCCAGTACTTC.

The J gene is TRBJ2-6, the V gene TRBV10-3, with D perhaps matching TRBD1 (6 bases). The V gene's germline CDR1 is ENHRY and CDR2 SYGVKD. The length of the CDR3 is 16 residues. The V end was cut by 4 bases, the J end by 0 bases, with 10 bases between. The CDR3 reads CAISADSHSGANVLTF. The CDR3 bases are TGTGCCATCAGTGCGGACAGCCACTCTGGGGCCAACGTCCTGACTTTC.

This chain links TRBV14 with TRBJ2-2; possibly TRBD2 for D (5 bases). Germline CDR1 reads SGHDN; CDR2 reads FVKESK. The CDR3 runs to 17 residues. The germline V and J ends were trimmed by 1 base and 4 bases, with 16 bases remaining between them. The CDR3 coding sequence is TGTGCCAGCAGCCAAGTACTAGGATTGGGGTTCACCGGGGAGCTGTTTTTT. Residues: CASSQVLGLGFTGELFF. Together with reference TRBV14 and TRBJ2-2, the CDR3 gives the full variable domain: EAGVTQFPSHSVIEKGQTVTLRCDPISGHDNLYWYRRVMGKEIKFLLHFVKESKQDESGMPNNRFLAERTGGTYSTLKVQPAELEDSGVYFCASSQVLGLGFTGELFFGEGSRLTVL.

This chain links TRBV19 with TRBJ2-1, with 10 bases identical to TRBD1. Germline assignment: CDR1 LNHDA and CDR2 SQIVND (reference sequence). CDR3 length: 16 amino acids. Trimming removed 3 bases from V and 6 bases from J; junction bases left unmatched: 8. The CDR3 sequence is CASSIFGTGARNEQFF. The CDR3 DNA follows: TGTGCCAGTAGTATTTTCGGGACAGGGGCTCGCAATGAGCAGTTCTTC. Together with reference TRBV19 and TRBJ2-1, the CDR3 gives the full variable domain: DGGITQSPKYLFRKEGQNVTLSCEQNLNHDAMYWYRQDPGQGLRLIYYSQIVNDFQKGDIAEGYSVSREKKESFPLTVTSAQKNPTAFYLCASSIFGTGARNEQFFGPGTRLTVL.

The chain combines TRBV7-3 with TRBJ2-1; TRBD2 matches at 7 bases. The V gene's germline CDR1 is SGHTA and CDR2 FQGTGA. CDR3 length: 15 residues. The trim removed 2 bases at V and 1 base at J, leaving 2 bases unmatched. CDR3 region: CASSLRGESYNEQFF. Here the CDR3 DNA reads TGTGCCAGCAGCTTACGGGGGGAGTCCTACAATGAGCAGTTCTTC.

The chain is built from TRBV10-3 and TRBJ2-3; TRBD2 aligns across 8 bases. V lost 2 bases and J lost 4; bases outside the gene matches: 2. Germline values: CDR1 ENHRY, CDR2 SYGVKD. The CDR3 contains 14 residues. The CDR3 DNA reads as TGTGCCATCAGTGAGCGGGGGGGAGCAGATACGCAGTATTTT. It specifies CAISERGGADTQYF.

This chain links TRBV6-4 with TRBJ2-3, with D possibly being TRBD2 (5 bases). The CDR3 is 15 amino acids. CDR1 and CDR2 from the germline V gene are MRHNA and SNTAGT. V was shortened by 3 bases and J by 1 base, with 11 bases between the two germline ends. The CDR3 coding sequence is TGTGCCAGCAGTGAGGAATTCGGGGGCACAGATACGCAGTATTTT. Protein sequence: CASSEEFGGTDTQYF.

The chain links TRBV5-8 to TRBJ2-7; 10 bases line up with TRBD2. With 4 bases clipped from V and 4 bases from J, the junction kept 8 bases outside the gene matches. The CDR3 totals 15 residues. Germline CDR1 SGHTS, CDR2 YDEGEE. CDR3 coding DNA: TGTGCCAGCAGCAGAGGACTAGCGGTTACATACGAGCAGTACTTC. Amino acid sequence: CASSRGLAVTYEQYF.

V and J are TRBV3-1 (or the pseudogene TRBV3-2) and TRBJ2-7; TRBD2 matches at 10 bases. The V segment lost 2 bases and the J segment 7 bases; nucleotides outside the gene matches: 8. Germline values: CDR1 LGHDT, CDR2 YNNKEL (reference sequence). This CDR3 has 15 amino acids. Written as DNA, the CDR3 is TGTGCCAGCAGCCAACAAGCGGGAGGGCCGGAAGAGCAGTACTTC. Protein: CASSQQAGGPEEQYF.

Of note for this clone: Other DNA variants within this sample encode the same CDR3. Here the CDR3 reads CASSLAGGNTGELFF. The CDR3 nucleotides are TGCGCCAGCAGCTTGGCCGGGGGAAACACCGGGGAGCTGTTTTTT. V gene TRBV5-1 combines with J gene TRBJ2-2; a possible D gene is TRBD2 (6 bases). The CDR3 has 15 amino acids. Germline V CDR1 and CDR2: SGHRS, YFSETQ. V lost 0 bases to trimming and J lost 2 bases, with 8 bases between them.

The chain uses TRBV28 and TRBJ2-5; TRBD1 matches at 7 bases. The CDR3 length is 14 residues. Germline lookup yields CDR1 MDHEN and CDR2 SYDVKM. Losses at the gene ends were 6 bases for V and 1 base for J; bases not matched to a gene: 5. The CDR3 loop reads CASSQTGLQETQYF. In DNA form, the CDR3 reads TGTGCCAGCAGCCAGACAGGGCTCCAAGAGACCCAGTACTTC.

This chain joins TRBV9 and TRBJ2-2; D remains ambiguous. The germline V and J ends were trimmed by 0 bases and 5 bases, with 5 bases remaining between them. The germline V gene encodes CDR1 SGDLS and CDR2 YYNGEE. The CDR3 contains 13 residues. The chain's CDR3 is CASSVDGTGELFF. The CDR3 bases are TGTGCCAGCAGCGTAGACGGGACCGGGGAGCTGTTTTTT.

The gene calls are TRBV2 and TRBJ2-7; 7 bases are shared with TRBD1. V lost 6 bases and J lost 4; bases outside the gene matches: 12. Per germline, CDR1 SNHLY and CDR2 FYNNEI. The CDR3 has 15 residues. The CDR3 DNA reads TGTGCCAGCAGGACCGTGTCAGGGGGTACGTACGAGCAGTACTTC. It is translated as CASRTVSGGTYEQYF.

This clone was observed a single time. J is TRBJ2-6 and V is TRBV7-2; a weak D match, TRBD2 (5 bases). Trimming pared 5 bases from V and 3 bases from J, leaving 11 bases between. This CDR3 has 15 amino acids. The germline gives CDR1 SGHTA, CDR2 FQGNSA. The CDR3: CASSPRAGGANVLTF. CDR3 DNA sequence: TGTGCCAGCAGCCCTCGGGCGGGTGGGGCCAACGTCCTGACTTTC.

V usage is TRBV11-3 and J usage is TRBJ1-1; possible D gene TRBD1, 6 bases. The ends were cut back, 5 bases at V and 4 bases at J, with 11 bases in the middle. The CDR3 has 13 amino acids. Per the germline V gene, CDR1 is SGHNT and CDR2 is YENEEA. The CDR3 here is CASSLNRATEAFF. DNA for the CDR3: TGTGCCAGCAGCCTGAACAGGGCCACTGAAGCTTTCTTT.

The CDR3 bases are TGCGCCAGCAGTCCAGGGCCAGCGGGAACCGACACAGATACGCAGTATTTT. This encodes CASSPGPAGTDTDTQYF. The chain has TRBV5-1 and TRBJ2-3, with 7 bases identical to TRBD2. The CDR3 contains 17 residues. In germline, CDR1 is SGHRS, CDR2 YFSETQ. J lost 2 bases, V lost 5 bases, and 14 bases had no gene match.

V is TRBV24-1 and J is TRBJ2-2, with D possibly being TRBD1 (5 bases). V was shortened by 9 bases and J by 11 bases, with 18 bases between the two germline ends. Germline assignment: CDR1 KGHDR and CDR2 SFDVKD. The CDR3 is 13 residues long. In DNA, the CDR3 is TGTGCCACCTCGGGCGGACAATGGGGTGAGCTGTTTTTT. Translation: CATSGGQWGELFF.

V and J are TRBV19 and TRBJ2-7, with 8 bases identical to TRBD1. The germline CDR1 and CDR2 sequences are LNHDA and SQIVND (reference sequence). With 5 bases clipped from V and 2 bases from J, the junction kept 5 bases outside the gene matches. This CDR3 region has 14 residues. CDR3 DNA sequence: TGTGCCAGTAGTTCCCGACAGGGGACCTACGAGCAGTACTTC. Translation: CASSSRQGTYEQYF. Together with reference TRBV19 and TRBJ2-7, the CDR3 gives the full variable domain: DGGITQSPKYLFRKEGQNVTLSCEQNLNHDAMYWYRQDPGQGLRLIYYSQIVNDFQKGDIAEGYSVSREKKESFPLTVTSAQKNPTAFYLCASSSRQGTYEQYFGPGTRLTVT.

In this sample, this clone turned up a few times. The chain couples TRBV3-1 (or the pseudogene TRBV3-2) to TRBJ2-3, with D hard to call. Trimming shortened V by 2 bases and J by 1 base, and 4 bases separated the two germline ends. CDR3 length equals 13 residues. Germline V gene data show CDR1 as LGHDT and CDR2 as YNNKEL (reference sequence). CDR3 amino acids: CASSQSGTDTQYF. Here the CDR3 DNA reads TGTGCCAGCAGCCAATCGGGCACAGATACGCAGTATTTT.

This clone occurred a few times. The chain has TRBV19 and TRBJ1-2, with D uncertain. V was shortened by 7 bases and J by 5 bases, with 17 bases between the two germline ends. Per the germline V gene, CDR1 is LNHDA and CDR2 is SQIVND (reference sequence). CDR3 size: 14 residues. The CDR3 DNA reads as TGTGCCAGTACCGTTACCTCAGTCAAGTATGGCTACACCTTC. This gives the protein CASTVTSVKYGYTF.

This chain's CDR3 is CASSNRGTASEKLFF. The CDR3 DNA is TGTGCCAGTAGTAACAGGGGGACAGCATCTGAAAAACTGTTTTTT. V usage is TRBV19 and J usage is TRBJ1-4; 8 bases align to TRBD1. The CDR3 is 15 residues long. V trimming: 4 bases; J trimming: 7 bases; junction bases outside the gene matches: 8. CDR1 is LNHDA, CDR2 SQIVND, per germline (reference sequence).

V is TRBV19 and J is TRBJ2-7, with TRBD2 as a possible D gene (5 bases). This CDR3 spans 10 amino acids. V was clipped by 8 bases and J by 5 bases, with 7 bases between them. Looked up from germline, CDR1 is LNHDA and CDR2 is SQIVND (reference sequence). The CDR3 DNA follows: TGTGCCAGTGGACTTGACGAGCAGTACTTC. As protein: CASGLDEQYF.

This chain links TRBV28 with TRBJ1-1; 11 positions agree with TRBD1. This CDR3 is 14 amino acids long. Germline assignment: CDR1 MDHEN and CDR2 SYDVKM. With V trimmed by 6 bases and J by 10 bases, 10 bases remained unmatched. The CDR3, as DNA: TGTGCCAGCAGCCGGGGACAGGGGGGTTGGGGAGCTTTCTTT. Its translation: CASSRGQGGWGAFF. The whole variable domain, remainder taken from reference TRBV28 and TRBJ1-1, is DVKVTQSSRYLVKRTGEKVFLECVQDMDHENMFWYRQDPGLGLRLIYFSYDVKMKEKGDIPEGYSVSREKKERFSLILESASTNQTSMYLCASSRGQGGWGAFFGQGTRLTVV.

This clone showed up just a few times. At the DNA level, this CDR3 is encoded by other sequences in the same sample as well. Written as DNA, the CDR3 is TGTGCCAGCAGCTTACGCCTAGCGGGCCACAATGAGCAGTTCTTC. As protein: CASSLRLAGHNEQFF. The V gene is TRBV7-3, the J gene TRBJ2-1; 8 bases align to TRBD2. Germline values: CDR1 SGHTA, CDR2 FQGTGA. The CDR3 spans 15 residues. The ends lost 2 bases at V and 5 bases at J; junction bases unmatched: 5.

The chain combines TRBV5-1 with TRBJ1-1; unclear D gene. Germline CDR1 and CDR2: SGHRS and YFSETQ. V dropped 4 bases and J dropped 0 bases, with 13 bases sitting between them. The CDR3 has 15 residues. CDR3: CASSAAGAMNTEAFF. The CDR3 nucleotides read TGCGCCAGCAGCGCAGCGGGAGCGATGAACACTGAAGCTTTCTTT.

CDR3 residues: CASSSLAGGNTQYF. The CDR3 DNA reads TGTGCCAGCAGTTCCCTAGCGGGAGGGAATACGCAGTATTTT. The chain links TRBV7-3 to TRBJ2-3; 12 bases map to TRBD2. With V trimmed by 6 bases and J by 7 bases, 5 bases remained unmatched. Germline V gene lookup returns CDR1 SGHTA and CDR2 FQGTGA. CDR3 length equals 14 residues. The entire variable domain, with the rest obtained from reference TRBV7-3 and TRBJ2-3, is as follows: GAGVSQTPSNKVTEKGKYVELRCDPISGHTALYWYRQSLGQGPEFLIYFQGTGAADDSGLPNDRFFAVRPEGSVSTLKIQRTERGDSAVYLCASSSLAGGNTQYFGPGTRLTVL.

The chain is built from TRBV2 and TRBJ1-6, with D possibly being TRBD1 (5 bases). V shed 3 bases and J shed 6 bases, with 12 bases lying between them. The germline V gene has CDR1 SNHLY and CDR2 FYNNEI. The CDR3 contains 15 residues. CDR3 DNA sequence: TGTGCCAGCAGTGATTTGGGGCAGGGTAATTCACCCCTCCACTTT. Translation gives CASSDLGQGNSPLHF. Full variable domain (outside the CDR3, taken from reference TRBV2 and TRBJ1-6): EPEVTQTPSHQVTQMGQEVILRCVPISNHLYFYWYRQILGQKVEFLVSFYNNEISEKSEIFDDQFSVERPDGSNFTLKIRSTKLEDSAMYFCASSDLGQGNSPLHFGNGTRLTVT.

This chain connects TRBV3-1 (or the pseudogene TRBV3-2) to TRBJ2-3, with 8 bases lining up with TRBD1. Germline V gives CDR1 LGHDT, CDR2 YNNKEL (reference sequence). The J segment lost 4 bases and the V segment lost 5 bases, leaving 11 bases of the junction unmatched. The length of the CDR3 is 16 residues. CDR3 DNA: TGTGCCAGCAGCAGAGAGACAGGGGCGTTTCCAGATACGCAGTATTTT. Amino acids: CASSRETGAFPDTQYF.